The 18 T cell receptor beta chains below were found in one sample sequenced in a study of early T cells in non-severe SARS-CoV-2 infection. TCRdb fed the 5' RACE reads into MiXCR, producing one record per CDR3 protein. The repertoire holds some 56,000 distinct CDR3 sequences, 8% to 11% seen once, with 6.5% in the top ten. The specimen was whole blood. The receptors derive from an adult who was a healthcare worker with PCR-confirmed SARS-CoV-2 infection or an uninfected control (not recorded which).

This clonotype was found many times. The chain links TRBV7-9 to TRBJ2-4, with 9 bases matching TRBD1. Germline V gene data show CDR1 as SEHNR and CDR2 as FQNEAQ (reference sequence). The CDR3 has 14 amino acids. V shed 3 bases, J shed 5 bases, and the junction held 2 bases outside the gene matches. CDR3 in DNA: TGTGCCAGCAGCTTCCGGGACAGGGAAAACATTCAGTACTTC. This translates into CASSFRDRENIQYF.

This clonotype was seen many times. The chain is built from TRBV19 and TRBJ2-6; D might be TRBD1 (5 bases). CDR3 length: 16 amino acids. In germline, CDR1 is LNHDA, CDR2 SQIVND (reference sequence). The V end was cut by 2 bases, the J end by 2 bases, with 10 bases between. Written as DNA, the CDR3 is TGTGCCAGTAGTATAAAACAGGCTGCTGGGGCCAACGTCCTGACTTTC. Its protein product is CASSIKQAAGANVLTF.

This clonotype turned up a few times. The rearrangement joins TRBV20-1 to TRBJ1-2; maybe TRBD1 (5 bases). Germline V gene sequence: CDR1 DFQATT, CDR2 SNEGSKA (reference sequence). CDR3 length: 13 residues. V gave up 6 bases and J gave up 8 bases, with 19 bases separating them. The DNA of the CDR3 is TGCAGTGCCCAACAGCAGGGAGCAGGAGGCTACACCTTC. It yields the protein CSAQQQGAGGYTF.

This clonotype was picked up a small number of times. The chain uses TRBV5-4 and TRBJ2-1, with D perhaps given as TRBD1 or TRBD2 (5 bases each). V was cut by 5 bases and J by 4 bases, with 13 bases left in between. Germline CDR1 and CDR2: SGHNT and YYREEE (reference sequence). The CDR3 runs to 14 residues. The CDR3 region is CASSAGTTYNEQFF. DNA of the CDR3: TGTGCCAGCAGTGCCGGGACCACATACAATGAGCAGTTCTTC.

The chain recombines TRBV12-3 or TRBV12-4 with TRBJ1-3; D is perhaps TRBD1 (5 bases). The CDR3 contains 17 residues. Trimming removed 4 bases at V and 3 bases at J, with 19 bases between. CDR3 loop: CASSSSGTDFVGNTIYF. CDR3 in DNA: TGTGCCAGCAGTTCCTCCGGGACCGACTTTGTTGGAAACACCATATATTTT.

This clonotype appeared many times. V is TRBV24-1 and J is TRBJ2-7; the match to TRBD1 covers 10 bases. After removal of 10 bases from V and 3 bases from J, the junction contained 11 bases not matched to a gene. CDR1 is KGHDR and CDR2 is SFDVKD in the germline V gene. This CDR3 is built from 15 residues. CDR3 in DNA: TGTGCCACGCCGGTCGAGTGGACAGGGGGCTACGAGCAGTACTTC. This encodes CATPVEWTGGYEQYF.

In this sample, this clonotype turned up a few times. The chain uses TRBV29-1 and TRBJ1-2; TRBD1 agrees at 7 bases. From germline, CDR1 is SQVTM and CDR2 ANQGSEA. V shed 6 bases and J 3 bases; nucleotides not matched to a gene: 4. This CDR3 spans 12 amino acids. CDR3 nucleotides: TGCAGCGTCTACGGACAGGACTATGGCTACACCTTC. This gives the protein CSVYGQDYGYTF. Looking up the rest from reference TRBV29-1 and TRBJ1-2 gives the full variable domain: SAVISQKPSRDICQRGTSLTIQCQVDSQVTMMFWYRQQPGQSLTLIATANQGSEATYESGFVIDKFPISRPNLTFSTLTVSNMSPEDSSIYLCSVYGQDYGYTFGSGTRLTVV.

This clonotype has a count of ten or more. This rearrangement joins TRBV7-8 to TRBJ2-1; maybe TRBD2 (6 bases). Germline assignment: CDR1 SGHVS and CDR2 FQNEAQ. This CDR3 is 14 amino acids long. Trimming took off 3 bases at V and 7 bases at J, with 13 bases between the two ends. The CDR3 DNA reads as TGTGCCAGCAGCTTCCGAAAACGGGAGAATGAGCAGTTCTTC. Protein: CASSFRKRENEQFF.

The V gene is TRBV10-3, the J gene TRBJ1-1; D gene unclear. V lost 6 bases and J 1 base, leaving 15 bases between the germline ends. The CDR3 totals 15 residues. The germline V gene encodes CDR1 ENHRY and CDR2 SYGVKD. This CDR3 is CAISERATTNTEAFF. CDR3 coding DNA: TGTGCCATCAGCGAGAGGGCAACGACGAACACTGAAGCTTTCTTT.

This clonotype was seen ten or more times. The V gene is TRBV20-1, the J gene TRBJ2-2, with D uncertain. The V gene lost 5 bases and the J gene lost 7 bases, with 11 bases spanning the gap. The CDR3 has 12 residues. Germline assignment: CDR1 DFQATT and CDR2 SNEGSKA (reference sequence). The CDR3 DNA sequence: TGCAGTGCTTCCAAGGGAATCGGGGAGCTGTTTTTT. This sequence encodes CSASKGIGELFF.

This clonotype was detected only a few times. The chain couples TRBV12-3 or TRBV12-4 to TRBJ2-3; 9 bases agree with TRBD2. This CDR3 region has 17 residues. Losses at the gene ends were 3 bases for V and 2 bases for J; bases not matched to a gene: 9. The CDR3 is CASSFSGSGSVTDTQYF. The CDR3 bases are TGTGCCAGCAGTTTCTCGGGTAGCGGGAGTGTCACAGATACGCAGTATTTT.

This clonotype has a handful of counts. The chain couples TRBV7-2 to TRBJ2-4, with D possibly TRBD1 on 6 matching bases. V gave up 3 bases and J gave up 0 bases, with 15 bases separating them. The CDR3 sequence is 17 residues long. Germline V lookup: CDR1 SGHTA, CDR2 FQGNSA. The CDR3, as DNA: TGTGCCAGCAGCTTCACGCAGGGGTTGGGAGCCAAAAACATTCAGTACTTC. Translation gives CASSFTQGLGAKNIQYF.

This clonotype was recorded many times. This CDR3 is CASSLGQSTDTQYF. The CDR3 region has the DNA TGCGCCAGCAGCCTGGGACAGTCCACAGATACGCAGTATTTT. This chain joins TRBV5-1 and TRBJ2-3; 7 bases match TRBD1. Germline V lookup: CDR1 SGHRS, CDR2 YFSETQ. Losses at the gene ends were 4 bases for V and 2 bases for J; bases not matched to a gene: 4. The length of the CDR3 is 14 residues.

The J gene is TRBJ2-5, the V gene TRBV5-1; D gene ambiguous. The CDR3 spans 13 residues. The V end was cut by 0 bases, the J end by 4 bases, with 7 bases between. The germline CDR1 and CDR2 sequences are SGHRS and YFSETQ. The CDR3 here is CASSLEPPETQYF. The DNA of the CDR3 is TGCGCCAGCAGCTTGGAACCCCCAGAGACCCAGTACTTC.

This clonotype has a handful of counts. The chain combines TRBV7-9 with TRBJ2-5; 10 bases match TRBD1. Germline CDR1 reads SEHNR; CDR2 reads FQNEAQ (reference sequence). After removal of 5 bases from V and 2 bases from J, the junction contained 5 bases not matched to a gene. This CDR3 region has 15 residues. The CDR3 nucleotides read TGTGCCAGCAGCCCGGGGACAGGGGCTCAAGAGACCCAGTACTTC. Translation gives CASSPGTGAQETQYF.

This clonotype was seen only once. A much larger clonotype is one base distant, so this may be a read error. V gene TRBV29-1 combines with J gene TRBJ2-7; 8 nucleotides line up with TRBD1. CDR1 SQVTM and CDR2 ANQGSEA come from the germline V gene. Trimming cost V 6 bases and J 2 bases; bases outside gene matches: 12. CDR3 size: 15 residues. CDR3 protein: CSVTEGQVETYEQYF. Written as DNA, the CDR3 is TGCAGCGTAACCGAGGGACAGGTGGAGACCTACGAGCAGTACTTC.

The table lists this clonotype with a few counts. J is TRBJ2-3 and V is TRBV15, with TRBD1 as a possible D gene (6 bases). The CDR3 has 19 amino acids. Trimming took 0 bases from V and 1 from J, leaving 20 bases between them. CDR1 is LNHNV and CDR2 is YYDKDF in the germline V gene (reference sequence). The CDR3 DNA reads TGTGCCACCAGCAGAGATGAGGTACAGGGAGCTCCGCGCACAGATACGCAGTATTTT. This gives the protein CATSRDEVQGAPRTDTQYF.

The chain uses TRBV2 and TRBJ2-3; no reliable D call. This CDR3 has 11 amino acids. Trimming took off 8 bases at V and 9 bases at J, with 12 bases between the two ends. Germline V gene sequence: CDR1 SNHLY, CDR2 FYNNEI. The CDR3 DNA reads TGTGCCAGCCTCTACGCCGAGACGCAGTATTTT. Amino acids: CASLYAETQYF.